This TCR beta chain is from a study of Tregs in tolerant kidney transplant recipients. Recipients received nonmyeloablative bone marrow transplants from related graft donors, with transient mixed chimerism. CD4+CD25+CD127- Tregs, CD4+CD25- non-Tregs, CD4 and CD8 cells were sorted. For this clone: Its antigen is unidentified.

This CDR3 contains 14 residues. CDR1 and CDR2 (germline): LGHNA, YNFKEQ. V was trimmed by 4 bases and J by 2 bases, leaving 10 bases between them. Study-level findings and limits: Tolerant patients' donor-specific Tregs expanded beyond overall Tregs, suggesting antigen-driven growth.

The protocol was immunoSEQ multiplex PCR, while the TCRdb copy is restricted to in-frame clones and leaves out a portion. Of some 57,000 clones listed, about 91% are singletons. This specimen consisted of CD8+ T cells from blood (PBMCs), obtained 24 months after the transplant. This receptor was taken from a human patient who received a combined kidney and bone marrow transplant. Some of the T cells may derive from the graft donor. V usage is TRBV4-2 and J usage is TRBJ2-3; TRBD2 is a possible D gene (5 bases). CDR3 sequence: CASSPGESTDTQYF. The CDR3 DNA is TGTGCCAGCAGCCCCGGGGAGTCCACAGATACGCAGTATTTT.